This TCR beta chain was retrieved from a study of blood T cell repertoires in COVID-19 (dated by TCRdb to between 2020 and 2021). Regarding the study in general: The collaborator samples originated in the United States, Italy and Spain and spanned the acute and convalescent phases of COVID-19. The prospective study material was composed of cDNA or gDNA derived from T cells, B-cell-depleted T cells, or PBMCs. The dataset comprised deeply sampled blood TCRbeta repertoires from subjects exposed to, actively infected with, or recovered from COVID-19. A freely available public database, intended as a resource for researchers studying the immune response to SARS-CoV-2, is where the repertoires were released. Samples were obtained from the ongoing ImmuneRACE study (first 160 participants) and from about 1,300 subjects provided by 6 global collaborators. Sample metadata almost always included a de-identified subject ID, COVID-19 status, age in years and sex. Where available, HLA class I and class II types were taken from metadata supplied by the sample provider and were not determined by assay-based typing. Beyond this particular receptor, the publication reports: The quantity of clinical and demographic metadata differed by source and by participant and was supplied without curation.

V is cut by 6 bases and J by 3 bases, and the space between the germline ends is 6 bases. Taken from cysteine to phenylalanine, the CDR3 has 11 residues. The read is trimmed to its CDR3 DNA, 33 bases read in frame from base 1. The germline V gene encodes CDR1 MNHEY and CDR2 SVGAGI. In the prospective study, participants were roughly 18 to 95 years old, resided in fewer than 25 geographic areas of the United States, and were enrolled through a virtual design. To assign participants to cohorts, the prospective study relied on clinical history that participants themselves reported in a screening survey and a study questionnaire. A participant counted as exposed if, within 2 weeks of entering the study, that participant had been in contact with someone who had a PCR-confirmed or clinician-diagnosed COVID-19 case. In the prospective study, whole blood, serum and a nasopharyngeal or oropharyngeal swab were collected from each participant by mobile phlebotomists. Additional blood draws and questionnaires over an approximately two-month period could optionally be provided by prospective study participants. Before DNA extraction, blood samples from the prospective study were shipped at room temperature or frozen.

TCRbeta CDR3 regions were amplified from genomic DNA using the immunoSEQ Assay, a bias-controlled multiplex PCR. Processing in the source paper ran as follows. The number of nucleated cells in each sample was estimated by amplification of reference gene primers within the assay. To quantify the absolute abundance of each unique TCRbeta CDR3 rearrangement, sequence reads were collapsed and filtered. For each sample, productive Simpson clonality was calculated as the square root of Simpson's diversity index across productive rearrangements. Here the immuneACCESS table is served through TCRdb, limited to in-frame sequences with V and J called. Missing clones are a known gap in these copies; in checked studies unresolved V genes cover under half, and the rest lacks a known reason. That table is the source of V, J and clone size, and D and trimming were worked out from the DNA. Present in this sample are more than 200,000 clones, over 75% of which were seen just once. The top ten clones comprise about 3.5% of the sample.

Turning to this clone: The specificity of this receptor is unknown. Base qualities were left out, and no much larger clone turns up one base away. Within the sample, other DNA sequences also encode this same CDR3.

The TCR originated in a woman in her twenties or thirties who had been exposed to COVID-19. Sample: PBMCs or T cells enriched from blood (not recorded which). The chain couples TRBV6-5 to TRBJ2-7; a weak D assignment points to TRBD1 (5 bases agree). The sequence in DNA is TGTGCCAGCAGGCAGGGCTACGAGCAGTACTTC. Translation gives CASRQGYEQYF.